The 17 T cell receptor beta chains in this list originate from one sample, sequenced in a study of blood T cell repertoires in COVID-19. The table came from immunoSEQ multiplex PCR; TCRdb's copy has only in-frame clones and leaves some out. The sample contains about 87,000 clones, roughly 87% of which appear only once. The sample taken for sequencing was peripheral blood. Every receptor here comes from a woman older than 75 with acute or convalescent COVID-19.

The chain recombines TRBV28 with TRBJ2-3, with 8 bases matching TRBD2. The CDR3 totals 15 residues. The trim removed 2 bases at V and 2 bases at J, leaving 3 bases unmatched. Germline values: CDR1 MDHEN, CDR2 SYDVKM. This CDR3 is CASSLGGGHTDTQYF. The CDR3 bases are TGTGCCAGCAGTTTAGGCGGGGGGCACACAGATACGCAGTATTTT. Filled out from reference TRBV28 and TRBJ2-3, the complete variable domain reads DVKVTQSSRYLVKRTGEKVFLECVQDMDHENMFWYRQDPGLGLRLIYFSYDVKMKEKGDIPEGYSVSREKKERFSLILESASTNQTSMYLCASSLGGGHTDTQYFGPGTRLTVL.

This chain joins TRBV5-1 and TRBJ2-3; TRBD2 matches 9 bases. Germline loops: CDR1 SGHRS, CDR2 YFSETQ. With V trimmed by 0 bases and J by 2 bases, 10 bases remained unmatched. The CDR3 length is 18 residues. For the CDR3, the DNA is TGCGCCAGCAGCTTGGGGCACGGGGGACTAGCCTCCACAGATACGCAGTATTTT. Residues: CASSLGHGGLASTDTQYF.

The rearrangement joins TRBV6-5 to TRBJ1-2, with TRBD1 matching over 8 bases. CDR1 MNHEY and CDR2 SVGAGI come from the germline V gene. This CDR3 has 14 amino acids. The J segment lost 10 bases and the V segment lost 6 bases, leaving 13 bases of the junction unmatched. CDR3 DNA: TGTGCCAGCAGCCCCCGGACAGGGTTCGAGGACTACACCTTC. Translating it yields CASSPRTGFEDYTF.

The chain combines TRBV2 with TRBJ2-2; D might be TRBD2 (5 bases). This CDR3 spans 13 amino acids. Trimming shortened V by 5 bases and J by 4 bases, and 8 bases separated the two germline ends. Germline V CDR1 and CDR2: SNHLY, FYNNEI. CDR3 loop: CASSTLATGELFF. The CDR3 DNA is TGTGCCAGCAGTACCCTAGCCACCGGGGAGCTGTTTTTT.

This chain connects TRBV27 to TRBJ1-6; D remains unclear. CDR1 and CDR2 from the germline V gene are MNHEY and SMNVEV (reference sequence). The V gene lost 6 bases and the J gene lost 12 bases, with 18 bases spanning the gap. The CDR3 has 14 residues. CDR3 protein: CASSPGTIKGPLHF. Written as DNA, the CDR3 is TGTGCCAGCAGCCCTGGAACTATCAAAGGACCCCTCCACTTT.

The chain links TRBV2 to TRBJ2-5; the D gene is possibly TRBD2 (5 bases). Germline CDR1 reads SNHLY; CDR2 reads FYNNEI. This CDR3 has 13 residues. V dropped 4 bases and J dropped 1 base, with 7 bases sitting between them. DNA of the CDR3: TGTGCCAGCAGTGGAGGGCCCCAAGAGACCCAGTACTTC. Its protein product is CASSGGPQETQYF.

This chain joins TRBV4-3 and TRBJ1-1, with a possible D match to TRBD1 (5 bases). The germline V gene has CDR1 LGHNA and CDR2 YSLEER. This CDR3 is 15 amino acids long. V was pared by 4 bases and J by 5 bases, with 17 bases between. CDR3 bases: TGCGCCAGCAGCCTCCGGGAGGGGCTTGGAACTGAAGCTTTCTTT. This sequence encodes CASSLREGLGTEAFF.

The chain recombines TRBV10-3 with TRBJ1-2; TRBD1 might be the D (6 bases). CDR3 length equals 15 residues. The germline gives CDR1 ENHRY, CDR2 SYGVKD. V dropped 2 bases and J dropped 0 bases, with 10 bases sitting between them. The CDR3 sequence: CAISEGRGSNYGYTF. CDR3 DNA: TGTGCCATCAGTGAGGGCAGGGGATCTAACTATGGCTACACCTTC.

This clone was found once. This chain uses TRBV5-3 with TRBJ2-7, with a possible D match to TRBD2 (5 bases). TRBV5-3 is marked as an open reading frame, function uncertain. The CDR3 covers 14 residues. Deletions cut 2 bases from V and 7 bases from J, with 16 bases between. CDR3 sequence: CARSLLSQRREQYF. The CDR3 DNA reads TGTGCCAGAAGCTTATTGAGTCAGCGGCGGGAGCAGTACTTC.

The chain joins TRBV6-6 to TRBJ1-2; D unclear. Per germline, CDR1 MNHNY and CDR2 SVGAGI (reference sequence). CDR3 size: 15 residues. V lost 2 bases, J lost 4 bases, and 14 bases lay in between. The CDR3, as DNA: TGTGCCAGCAGTTACAATAGTAGATCCGGCTATGGCTACACCTTC. Translating gives CASSYNSRSGYGYTF.

V usage is TRBV5-1 and J usage is TRBJ1-3; D not certain. The CDR3 has 17 amino acids. The germline V and J ends were trimmed by 4 bases and 0 bases, with 17 bases remaining between them. Germline loops: CDR1 SGHRS, CDR2 YFSETQ. CDR3 coding DNA: TGCGCCAGCAGCCGTGGGGAGGGATCAGGCTCTGGAAACACCATATATTTT. This gives the protein CASSRGEGSGSGNTIYF.

The chain carries TRBV6-2 or TRBV6-3 and TRBJ1-1; TRBD1 agrees at 8 bases. The ends lost 5 bases at V and 5 bases at J; junction bases unmatched: 7. The CDR3 runs to 14 residues. Germline V lookup: CDR1 MNHEY, CDR2 SVGEGT. CDR3 sequence: CASSKDRGWTEAFF. The CDR3 region has the DNA TGTGCCAGCAGTAAAGACAGGGGTTGGACTGAAGCTTTCTTT.

This clone was observed a few times. The chain uses TRBV7-3 and TRBJ2-3, with a tentative D call TRBD2 (5 bases). The germline V gene encodes CDR1 SGHTA and CDR2 FQGTGA. CDR3 length: 12 amino acids. V was pared by 5 bases and J by 10 bases, with 13 bases between. CDR3 loop: CASSLSGPPQYF. The CDR3 nucleotides read TGTGCCAGCAGCCTCAGCGGTCCCCCGCAGTATTTT.

The chain employs TRBV7-8 and TRBJ2-3, with a possible D match to TRBD2 (6 bases). There are 14 residues in the CDR3. Germline CDR1 reads SGHVS; CDR2 reads FQNEAQ. V was clipped by 3 bases and J by 1 base, with 8 bases between them. The CDR3 is CASSLEGGTDTQYF. The CDR3 DNA follows: TGTGCCAGCAGCTTGGAGGGAGGCACAGATACGCAGTATTTT.

This sequence joins TRBV30 and TRBJ1-1, with 7 positions matching TRBD1. Germline CDR1 is GTSNPN and CDR2 is SVGIG (reference sequence). The CDR3 is 17 amino acids. V was clipped by 1 base and J by 0 bases; unmatched bases: 11. In nucleotides, the CDR3 is TGTGCCTGGAGTGCCGGGACAGCAAACCGAATGAACACTGAAGCTTTCTTT. It yields the protein CAWSAGTANRMNTEAFF.

The gene calls are TRBV15 and TRBJ2-5; the match to TRBD2 covers 8 bases. In germline, CDR1 is LNHNV, CDR2 YYDKDF (reference sequence). V was pared by 1 base and J by 3 bases, with 7 bases of the junction left unmatched. The CDR3 is 16 amino acids. This CDR3 reads CATSRGRGGREETQYF. The CDR3, as DNA: TGTGCCACCAGCAGAGGTCGGGGGGGCCGGGAAGAGACCCAGTACTTC. Drawing the rest from reference TRBV15 and TRBJ2-5, the complete variable domain is DAMVIQNPRYQVTQFGKPVTLSCSQTLNHNVMYWYQQKSSQAPKLLFHYYDKDFNNEADTPDNFQSRRPNTSFCFLDIRSPGLGDTAMYLCATSRGRGGREETQYFGPGTRLLVL.

The genes are TRBV18 and TRBJ1-3; weak D call: TRBD1 (5 bases). The ends were cut back, 3 bases at V and 2 bases at J, with 5 bases in the middle. The CDR3 length is 13 residues. The V gene's germline CDR1 is KGHSH and CDR2 LQKENI. The CDR3 protein is CASSPDTGNTIYF. Here the CDR3 DNA reads TGTGCCAGCTCACCGGACACTGGAAACACCATATATTTT.